The rows below give T cell receptor beta chains drawn from one sample of a study of cytomegalovirus exposure and HLA in healthy donors. Sequencing was performed with immunoSEQ multiplex PCR; in TCRdb, only in-frame clones are kept and a portion is missing. The sample consists of about 55,000 clones, more than 65% of them appearing once. The specimen sequenced was PBMCs. The origin of the receptors is a man aged 35 to 55 in good health and CMV-seropositive. Each CDR3 is given with its conserved first and last residue. Fields, in order: CDR3 DNA, CDR3 protein, D gene, V gene, J gene, clone size. A D gene is named only where the DNA matches it firmly. The size of a clone is reported for some rows only, either as once, few or many, or as a class for expanded clones.

DNA: TGTGCCATCATGGCGGGGGGCTACGAGCAGTACTTC
CDR3: CAIMAGGYEQYF
D: TRBD2
V: TRBV10-3
J: TRBJ2-7
size: .

DNA: TGTGCCTGGAGGAGGGACAGCCAGAGCTATGGCTACACCTTC
CDR3: CAWRRDSQSYGYTF
D: TRBD1
V: TRBV30
J: TRBJ1-2
size: .

DNA: TGTGCCAGCAGCGCTAGGTGGACAGAGATAAACGAAAAACTGTTTTTT
CDR3: CASSARWTEINEKLFF
D: .
V: TRBV6-6
J: TRBJ1-4
size: .

DNA: TGTGCCAGCAGCCAAGAACTAGCGGGGGGGTTAAGCTCCTACAATGAGCAGTTCTTC
CDR3: CASSQELAGGLSSYNEQFF
D: TRBD2
V: TRBV4-2
J: TRBJ2-1
size: few

DNA: TGTGCCTGGTTAAAAAAGGGACTGACCTATGGCTACACCTTC
CDR3: CAWLKKGLTYGYTF
D: .
V: TRBV30
J: TRBJ1-2
size: few

DNA: TGTGCCAGCAGCTTGATCCCCGAGCGTTCCTACAATGAGCAGTTCTTC
CDR3: CASSLIPERSYNEQFF
D: .
V: TRBV5-6
J: TRBJ2-1
size: .

DNA: TGTGCCAGCAGCGAAGGTACAGACTCTGGAAACACCATATATTTT
CDR3: CASSEGTDSGNTIYF
D: .
V: TRBV9
J: TRBJ1-3
size: .

DNA: TGTGCCAGCAGCCCGTCCGCCGGGACAGGGGCCCACGAGCAGTACTTC
CDR3: CASSPSAGTGAHEQYF
D: TRBD1
V: TRBV7-3
J: TRBJ2-7
size: .

DNA: TGCAGCGTTGGACAGGGAAATGAGCAGTTCTTC
CDR3: CSVGQGNEQFF
D: TRBD1
V: TRBV29-1
J: TRBJ2-1
size: .

DNA: TGTGCCAGCAGCCCTAGCGGGGTCTCCTACGAGCAGTACTTC
CDR3: CASSPSGVSYEQYF
D: TRBD2
V: TRBV6-6
J: TRBJ2-7
size: few

DNA: TGTGCTAGTGGTTTGAAACAGGGGGCGTGGGGAGATACGCAGTATTTT
CDR3: CASGLKQGAWGDTQYF
D: TRBD1
V: TRBV12-5
J: TRBJ2-3
size: .

DNA: TGTGCCAGCAGCTCCGGGACAGGGGGGAGGGAGCTGTTTTTT
CDR3: CASSSGTGGRELFF
D: TRBD1
V: TRBV5-4
J: TRBJ2-2
size: .

DNA: TGTGCCAGCAGCCTCATAGGGGGGGGTAGCAATCAGCCCCAGCATTTT
CDR3: CASSLIGGGSNQPQHF
D: .
V: TRBV7-9
J: TRBJ1-5
size: .

DNA: TGTGCCTGGAGTAAAGGGGACAATCAGCCCCAGCATTTT
CDR3: CAWSKGDNQPQHF
D: .
V: TRBV30
J: TRBJ1-5
size: few

DNA: TGCGCCAGCGGAGAGGGGGACTATGGCTACACCTTC
CDR3: CASGEGDYGYTF
D: .
V: TRBV5-1
J: TRBJ1-2
size: .

DNA: TGTGCCAGCAGTGTAACAGGGATGAACACTGAAGCTTTCTTT
CDR3: CASSVTGMNTEAFF
D: .
V: TRBV6-1
J: TRBJ1-1
size: .

DNA: TGTGCCAGCAGTGACACCCGGACAGGGGTCCCCCAAAGCACTGAAGCTTTCTTT
CDR3: CASSDTRTGVPQSTEAFF
D: TRBD1
V: TRBV6-4
J: TRBJ1-1
size: .

DNA: TGCGCCAGCAGGGTAGGGGATTATGGCTACACCTTC
CDR3: CASRVGDYGYTF
D: .
V: TRBV5-1
J: TRBJ1-2
size: .

DNA: TGCGCCAGCAGCTTGGACGGGAACACCGGGGAGCTGTTTTTT
CDR3: CASSLDGNTGELFF
D: .
V: TRBV5-1
J: TRBJ2-2
size: .

DNA: TGCGCCAGCAGTCAATCCCAGGCGATCTATGGCTACACCTTC
CDR3: CASSQSQAIYGYTF
D: .
V: TRBV23-1
J: TRBJ1-2
size: .

DNA: TGTGCCAGCAGTTCCGACAGGGGGGTCGTACTGACCCTCCACTTT
CDR3: CASSSDRGVVLTLHF
D: TRBD1
V: TRBV6-5
J: TRBJ1-6
size: .

DNA: TGTGCCAGCAGGCAACCTGACAGGATAAACACTGAAGCTTTCTTT
CDR3: CASRQPDRINTEAFF
D: .
V: TRBV4-2
J: TRBJ1-1
size: .

DNA: TGCAGCGTCGCCTCCGGGACAGGGGGTAGGGAGACCCAGTACTTC
CDR3: CSVASGTGGRETQYF
D: TRBD1
V: TRBV29-1
J: TRBJ2-5
size: .

DNA: TGTGCCAGCAGCTTAGGACAGGGAGTAGAGACCCAGTACTTC
CDR3: CASSLGQGVETQYF
D: TRBD1
V: TRBV7-9
J: TRBJ2-5
size: .

DNA: TGTGCCAGCGGTGACGTGGAGCATTCACCCCTCCACTTT
CDR3: CASGDVEHSPLHF
D: .
V: TRBV9
J: TRBJ1-6
size: .

DNA: TGTGCCAGTAGGCCCTGGACTAGCTATGAGCAGTTCTTC
CDR3: CASRPWTSYEQFF
D: TRBD2
V: TRBV19
J: TRBJ2-1
size: .

DNA: TGCGCCAGCAGCTTGGCCAGGGCGGGGGGACTTCAAGAGACCCAGTACTTC
CDR3: CASSLARAGGLQETQYF
D: TRBD2
V: TRBV5-1
J: TRBJ2-5
size: .

DNA: TGTGCCAGTAAGGACAGGGCCAACACTGAAGCTTTCTTT
CDR3: CASKDRANTEAFF
D: TRBD1
V: TRBV19
J: TRBJ1-1
size: .

DNA: TGTGCCAGCAGCTTACGGGGAGGGGAGACCCAGTACTTC
CDR3: CASSLRGGETQYF
D: TRBD2
V: TRBV11-3
J: TRBJ2-5
size: .

DNA: TGTGCCAGCAGCCCCCTGACAGGTGAAATCACCGGGGAGCTGTTTTTT
CDR3: CASSPLTGEITGELFF
D: .
V: TRBV7-2
J: TRBJ2-2
size: .

DNA: TGTGCCAGTAGTACGCGATTGACAGGGGCGGCCACTGAAGCTTTCTTT
CDR3: CASSTRLTGAATEAFF
D: TRBD1
V: TRBV19
J: TRBJ1-1
size: .

DNA: TGTGCCAGCAGCTACGAGGGGGTTACCGAGCAGTACTTC
CDR3: CASSYEGVTEQYF
D: .
V: TRBV6-5
J: TRBJ2-7
size: .

DNA: TGTGCCAGCAGCCTACTAGCGGGGGGGGTGGATACGCAGTATTTT
CDR3: CASSLLAGGVDTQYF
D: TRBD2
V: TRBV7-2
J: TRBJ2-3
size: .

DNA: TGTGCCACCAGCAGAGATCTCAGGGTAACTGAAGCTTTCTTT
CDR3: CATSRDLRVTEAFF
D: .
V: TRBV15
J: TRBJ1-1
size: .

DNA: TGCAGCGTTGGTTATTTGAACTATGGCTACACCTTC
CDR3: CSVGYLNYGYTF
D: .
V: TRBV29-1
J: TRBJ1-2
size: .

DNA: TGTGCCACACTCCTACTAGGGACTAATGAAAAACTGTTTTTT
CDR3: CATLLLGTNEKLFF
D: .
V: TRBV6-1
J: TRBJ1-4
size: few

DNA: TGCGCCAGCAGCTTGCGGACAGGGGTACTAGCGGGGGGGCCGTACGAGCAGTACTTC
CDR3: CASSLRTGVLAGGPYEQYF
D: TRBD2
V: TRBV5-1
J: TRBJ2-7
size: .

DNA: TGTGCCAGCAGCCCTCTACCTGGACAGGCCGAAAAACTGTTTTTT
CDR3: CASSPLPGQAEKLFF
D: TRBD1
V: TRBV5-4
J: TRBJ1-4
size: few

DNA: TGTGCCAGCTCACTAAACAGCTTACTCGCTAGCACAGATACGCAGTATTTT
CDR3: CASSLNSLLASTDTQYF
D: .
V: TRBV18
J: TRBJ2-3
size: .

DNA: TGTGCCAGCAGCTTGGCAGGGGACAACAATGAGCAGTTCTTC
CDR3: CASSLAGDNNEQFF
D: .
V: TRBV5-4
J: TRBJ2-1
size: few

DNA: TGTGCCAGCATAGTTCAGGGACTAGCGTCCGGGCAGTACTTC
CDR3: CASIVQGLASGQYF
D: TRBD2
V: TRBV6-1
J: TRBJ2-7
size: few

DNA: TGTGCCAGCAGCGCCAGGGACTACACTGAAGCTTTCTTT
CDR3: CASSARDYTEAFF
D: .
V: TRBV5-6
J: TRBJ1-1
size: .

DNA: TGCGCCAGCAGCCTTAGACAGAGTATGAACACTGAAGCTTTCTTT
CDR3: CASSLRQSMNTEAFF
D: .
V: TRBV4-3
J: TRBJ1-1
size: .

DNA: TGCAGCGTTGAACTGACTCACTCCTACGAGCAGTACTTC
CDR3: CSVELTHSYEQYF
D: .
V: TRBV29-1
J: TRBJ2-7
size: .

DNA: TGCGCCAGCACTGAGCGGGGGGCTTACAATGAGCAGTTCTTC
CDR3: CASTERGAYNEQFF
D: TRBD2
V: TRBV5-1
J: TRBJ2-1
size: .

DNA: TGTGCCAGCAGCTTATCTTCAGGGTCCTACGAGCAGTACTTC
CDR3: CASSLSSGSYEQYF
D: .
V: TRBV7-9
J: TRBJ2-7
size: .

DNA: TGCGCCAGCAGCCAAGATCGGGGACAGGGGAATTCACCCCTCCACTTT
CDR3: CASSQDRGQGNSPLHF
D: TRBD1
V: TRBV4-1
J: TRBJ1-6
size: once

DNA: TGTGCCAGTAGTCGTCGACTAGCGGGGGTACAAGAGACCCAGTACTTC
CDR3: CASSRRLAGVQETQYF
D: TRBD2
V: TRBV19
J: TRBJ2-5
size: .

DNA: TGTGCCAGCAGTTTCTTTATGAATCAGCCCCAGCATTTT
CDR3: CASSFFMNQPQHF
D: .
V: TRBV28
J: TRBJ1-5
size: .

DNA: TGTGCCTGGAGTTCCCAGGCCTACGAGCAGTACTTC
CDR3: CAWSSQAYEQYF
D: .
V: TRBV30
J: TRBJ2-7
size: .

DNA: TGTGCCAGCAGCGTGGGACAGAACCTATATGGCTACACCTTC
CDR3: CASSVGQNLYGYTF
D: TRBD1
V: TRBV7-9
J: TRBJ1-2
size: .

DNA: TGTGCCTGGAGTGTTGGCAACCGCAATCAGCCCCAGCATTTT
CDR3: CAWSVGNRNQPQHF
D: .
V: TRBV30
J: TRBJ1-5
size: once